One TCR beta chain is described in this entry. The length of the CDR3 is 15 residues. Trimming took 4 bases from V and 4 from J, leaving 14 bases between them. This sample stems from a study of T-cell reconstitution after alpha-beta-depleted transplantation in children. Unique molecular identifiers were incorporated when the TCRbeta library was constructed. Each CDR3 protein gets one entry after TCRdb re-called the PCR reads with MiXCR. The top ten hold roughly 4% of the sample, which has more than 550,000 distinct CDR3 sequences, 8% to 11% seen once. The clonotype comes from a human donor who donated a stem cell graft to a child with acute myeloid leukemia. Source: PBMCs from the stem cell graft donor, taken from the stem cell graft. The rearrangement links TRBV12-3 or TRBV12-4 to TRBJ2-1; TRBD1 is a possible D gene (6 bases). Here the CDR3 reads CASSSRDTPYNEQFF. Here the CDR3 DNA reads TGTGCCAGCAGTTCCCGGGACACCCCATACAATGAGCAGTTCTTC.